This T cell receptor (beta chain) was identified in a study of T cell responses to AZD1222 COVID-19 vaccine. Germline CDR1 is MDHEN and CDR2 is SYDVKM. V was shortened by 4 bases and J by 8 bases, with 14 bases between the two germline ends. The CDR3 is 13 residues long. TCRdb's table, derived via immunoSEQ multiplex PCR, lists solely in-frame clones and lacks some. The sample records more than 100,000 clones, 85% to 90% being singletons. The rearrangement links TRBV28 to TRBJ1-2, with D maybe TRBD1 (5 bases). This TCR came from an adult in good health. The sample was peripheral blood, taken on day 0 of AZD1222 vaccination. CDR3 sequence reads: CASSSNPGVGYTF. CDR3 DNA: TGTGCCAGCAGTTCCAACCCGGGGGTGGGCTACACCTTC.